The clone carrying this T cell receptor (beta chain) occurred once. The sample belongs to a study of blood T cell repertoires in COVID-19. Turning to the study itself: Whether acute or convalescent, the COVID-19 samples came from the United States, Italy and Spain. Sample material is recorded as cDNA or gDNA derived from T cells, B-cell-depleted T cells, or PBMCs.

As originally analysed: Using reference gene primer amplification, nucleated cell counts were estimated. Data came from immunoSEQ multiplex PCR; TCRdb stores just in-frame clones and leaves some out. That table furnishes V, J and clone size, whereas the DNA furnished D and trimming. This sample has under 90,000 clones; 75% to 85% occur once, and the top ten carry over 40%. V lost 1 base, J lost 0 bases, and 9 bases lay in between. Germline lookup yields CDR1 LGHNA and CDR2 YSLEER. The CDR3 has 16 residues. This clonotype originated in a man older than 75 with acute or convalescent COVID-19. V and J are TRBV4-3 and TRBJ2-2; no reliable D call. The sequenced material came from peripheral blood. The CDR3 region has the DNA TGCGCCAGCAGCCAAGTTTTCGGTGCGAACACCGGGGAGCTGTTTTTT. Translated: CASSQVFGANTGELFF.